Below are 11 T cell receptor beta chains sequenced from a single sample in a study of neurological immune-mediated disorders. TCRdb reanalysed the 5' RACE reads using MiXCR and keeps one entry per CDR3 protein. The sample has about 76,000 distinct CDR3 sequences; 17% are singletons. The sequenced sample was PBMCs. These receptors all come from a woman aged 40 to 49 in good health.

About this clonotype: The germline gene is not matched at one end of the junction; a read error may be the cause. The CDR3 nucleotides are TGTGCCAGCAGCGATGCATCAGGGCATGGAAACACCACATATTTC. Its protein is CASSDASGHGNTTYF. The chain combines TRBV6-1 with TRBJ1-3, with D possibly TRBD1 on 5 matching bases. The germline CDR1 and CDR2 sequences are MNHNS and SASEGT. CDR3 length: 15 amino acids.

There are many counts of this clonotype. The chain recombines TRBV10-3 with TRBJ2-3, with D perhaps given as TRBD1 or TRBD2 (5 bases each). Germline V lookup: CDR1 ENHRY, CDR2 SYGVKD. The length of the CDR3 is 15 residues. Trimming took off 3 bases at V and 3 bases at J, with 13 bases between the two ends. This chain's CDR3 is CAISDWDHITDTQYF. CDR3 nucleotides: TGTGCCATCAGTGATTGGGACCATATTACAGATACGCAGTATTTT.

This clonotype has a count of ten or more. The rearrangement uses TRBV4-1 and TRBJ1-2, with unresolved D. Germline-derived CDR1 and CDR2 are MGHRA and YSYEKL. V was cut by 1 base and J by 8 bases, with 17 bases left in between. This CDR3 has 15 amino acids. Here the CDR3 reads CASSQANTDAWGYTF. CDR3 nucleotide sequence: TGCGCCAGCAGCCAAGCCAACACTGATGCCTGGGGCTACACCTTC.

This clonotype showed up many times. The V gene is TRBV12-3 or TRBV12-4, the J gene TRBJ2-1, with D unresolved. V lost 5 bases and J lost 8, with 10 bases in between. The CDR3 sequence is 12 residues long. The CDR3 DNA reads as TGTGCCAGCAGTCCCGACCCGGATGAGCAGTTCTTC. This translates into CASSPDPDEQFF.

In its sample, this clonotype was seen many times. The chain uses TRBV6-2 or TRBV6-3 and TRBJ1-6; maybe TRBD1 (5 bases). This CDR3 is built from 13 residues. CDR1 and CDR2 (germline): MNHEY, SVGEGT. V was pared by 6 bases and J by 14 bases, with 17 bases between. The CDR3 is CASRDIGRFTLHF. In nucleotides, the CDR3 is TGTGCCAGCAGGGACATAGGCCGATTCACCCTCCACTTT.

This clonotype was seen repeatedly, ten times or more. The gene calls are TRBV2 and TRBJ1-3, with D hard to call. Germline V lookup: CDR1 SNHLY, CDR2 FYNNEI. The CDR3 runs 15 residues. V gave up 7 bases and J gave up 2 bases, with 15 bases separating them. The CDR3 loop reads CASNSERFAGNTIYF. The DNA of the CDR3 is TGTGCCAGCAATAGCGAGCGGTTCGCTGGAAACACCATATATTTT.

This clonotype was found many times. The chain links TRBV7-8 to TRBJ1-4, with D uncertain. V was shortened by 0 bases and J by 5 bases, with 7 bases between the two germline ends. The CDR3 spans 14 residues. Germline V gives CDR1 SGHVS, CDR2 FQNEAQ. CDR3 residues: CASSLARQNEKLFF. Here the CDR3 DNA reads TGTGCCAGCAGCTTAGCCAGGCAGAATGAAAAACTGTTTTTT.

This clonotype occurred many times. V gene TRBV20-1 combines with J gene TRBJ2-7; tentatively, D is TRBD1 or TRBD2 (5 bases each). V was trimmed by 1 base and J by 1 base, leaving 11 bases between them. The length of the CDR3 is 14 residues. Germline CDR1 and CDR2: DFQATT and SNEGSKA (reference sequence). CDR3 region: CSARGGTDSYEQYV. The CDR3 region has the DNA TGCAGTGCTAGAGGAGGGACCGATTCCTACGAGCAGTACGTC.

This clonotype was counted at least ten times. CDR3 amino acids: CASSGTGNSPLHF. CDR3 sequence (DNA): TGTGCCAGCAGTGGGACAGGGAATTCACCCCTCCACTTT. The chain couples TRBV7-9 to TRBJ1-6, with 9 bases matching TRBD1. V shed 6 bases and J 7 bases; nucleotides not matched to a gene: 1. CDR1 and CDR2 (germline): SEHNR, FQNEAQ (reference sequence). The CDR3 sequence is 13 residues long.

This clonotype was observed many times. V usage is TRBV9 and J usage is TRBJ2-7; 9 nucleotides agree with TRBD1. V was pared by 0 bases and J by 5 bases, with 0 bases of the junction left unmatched. The CDR3 runs 13 residues. Germline V gives CDR1 SGDLS, CDR2 YYNGEE. CDR3 amino acids: CASSVGTGDEQYF. In DNA form, the CDR3 reads TGTGCCAGCAGCGTAGGGACAGGGGACGAGCAGTACTTC.

This clonotype was counted many times. V and J are TRBV29-1 and TRBJ1-1, with 8 bases fitting TRBD1. Germline lookup yields CDR1 SQVTM and CDR2 ANQGSEA. With 5 bases clipped from V and 10 bases from J, the junction kept 9 bases outside the gene matches. There are 12 residues in the CDR3. The CDR3 DNA sequence: TGCAGCGTTCATACACAGGGGGTAGTAGCTTTCTTT. Translating gives CSVHTQGVVAFF.